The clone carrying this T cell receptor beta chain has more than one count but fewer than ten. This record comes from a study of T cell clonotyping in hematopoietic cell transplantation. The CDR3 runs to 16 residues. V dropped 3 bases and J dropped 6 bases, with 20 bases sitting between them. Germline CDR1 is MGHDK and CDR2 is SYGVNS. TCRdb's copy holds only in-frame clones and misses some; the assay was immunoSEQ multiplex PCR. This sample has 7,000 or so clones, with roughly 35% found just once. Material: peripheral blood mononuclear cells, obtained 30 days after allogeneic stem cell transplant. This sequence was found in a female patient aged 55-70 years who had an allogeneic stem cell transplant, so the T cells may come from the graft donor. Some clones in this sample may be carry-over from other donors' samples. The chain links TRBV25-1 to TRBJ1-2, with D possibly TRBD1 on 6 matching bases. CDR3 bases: TGTGCCAGCAGTGATCCGACATCCACTTGGGGGCATGGCTACACCTTC. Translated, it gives CASSDPTSTWGHGYTF.